These 12 T cell receptor beta chains originate from one sample sequenced in a study of control samples from healthy donors and cancer patients. The protocol was immunoSEQ multiplex PCR, while the TCRdb copy is restricted to in-frame clones and leaves out a portion. Among about 75,000 clones, around four fifths were seen once, and the ten largest hold about 15%. Sequenced material: blood. These receptor sequences come from a man aged 45 to 65 in good health.

The V gene is TRBV28, the J gene TRBJ1-2; D is unclear. Germline CDR1 reads MDHEN; CDR2 reads SYDVKM. V lost 2 bases to trimming and J lost 0 bases, with 19 bases between them. The CDR3 sequence is 18 residues long. CDR3 DNA sequence: TGTGCCAGCAGTTTAATCGACCATTTAAGGGCCGCTAACTATGGCTACACCTTC. The encoded protein is CASSLIDHLRAANYGYTF.

The CDR3 reads CASSQVPGPDEQYF. CDR3 DNA: TGCGCCAGCAGCCAAGTTCCCGGGCCCGACGAGCAGTACTTC. The V and J genes are TRBV4-3 and TRBJ2-7; D unresolved. Germline V gene sequence: CDR1 LGHNA, CDR2 YSLEER. The V and J ends lost 1 base and 5 bases respectively, with 12 bases between them. CDR3 length: 14 residues.

The genes are TRBV5-6 and TRBJ2-7; unclear D gene. Germline CDR1 reads SGHDT; CDR2 reads YYEEEE. CDR3 length: 11 residues. The V gene lost 1 base and the J gene lost 6 bases, with 5 bases spanning the gap. In nucleotides, the CDR3 is TGTGCCAGCAGCTTGTACGCCGAGCAGTACTTC. This gives the protein CASSLYAEQYF.

This chain uses TRBV29-1 with TRBJ1-2, with D tentatively TRBD1 (5 bases). Germline V CDR1 and CDR2: SQVTM, ANQGSEA. The CDR3 sequence is 10 residues long. V dropped 6 bases and J dropped 7 bases, with 9 bases sitting between them. CDR3 sequence: CSVRGPGYTF. Written as DNA, the CDR3 is TGCAGCGTGAGGGGTCCTGGCTACACCTTC. Supplemented by reference TRBV29-1 and TRBJ1-2, the full variable domain reads SAVISQKPSRDICQRGTSLTIQCQVDSQVTMMFWYRQQPGQSLTLIATANQGSEATYESGFVIDKFPISRPNLTFSTLTVSNMSPEDSSIYLCSVRGPGYTFGSGTRLTVV.

This clone showed up just a few times. This sequence joins TRBV11-2 and TRBJ2-7, with D hard to call. This CDR3 comprises 12 residues. Per germline, CDR1 SGHAT and CDR2 FQNNGV. V gave up 1 base and J gave up 6 bases, with 7 bases separating them. In DNA form, the CDR3 reads TGTGCCAGCAGCTTAGGGAACCGCGAGCAGTACTTC. Encoded protein: CASSLGNREQYF.

This chain uses TRBV29-1 with TRBJ1-1; the match to TRBD1 covers 9 bases. Trimming took 6 bases from V and 4 from J; bases not matched to a gene: 6. Germline-derived CDR1 and CDR2 are SQVTM and ANQGSEA. The CDR3 is 13 amino acids. CDR3 sequence: CSVWTGDGTEAFF. Here the CDR3 DNA reads TGCAGCGTCTGGACAGGGGACGGCACTGAAGCTTTCTTT.

The V gene is TRBV27, the J gene TRBJ2-7; tentatively, D is TRBD2 (6 bases). The CDR3 has 13 residues. Germline V gene lookup returns CDR1 MNHEY and CDR2 SMNVEV (reference sequence). The V end lost 4 bases, the J end lost 5 bases, and 12 bases lay between the germline ends. CDR3 sequence: CASSYSGRHEQYF. The CDR3 DNA reads as TGTGCCAGCAGTTACTCAGGGAGGCACGAGCAGTACTTC.

V is TRBV18 and J is TRBJ2-5, with a weak D call TRBD1 (6 bases). The CDR3 sequence is 13 residues long. Germline values: CDR1 KGHSH, CDR2 LQKENI. Deletions cut 5 bases from V and 3 bases from J, with 10 bases between. The DNA of the CDR3 is TGTGCCAGCTCAAGGGGGAGTAAAGAGACCCAGTACTTC. This gives the protein CASSRGSKETQYF.

The J gene is TRBJ2-1, the V gene TRBV2, with D perhaps TRBD1 (5 bases). The V and J ends lost 1 base and 11 bases respectively, with 9 bases between them. This CDR3 is built from 12 residues. Germline V gene sequence: CDR1 SNHLY, CDR2 FYNNEI. The CDR3 region is CASSEGVGQQFF. The CDR3, as DNA: TGTGCCAGCAGTGAAGGAGTGGGGCAGCAGTTCTTC.

This clone has a handful of counts. V is TRBV30 and J is TRBJ1-5; the match to TRBD1 covers 8 bases. CDR3 size: 13 residues. Germline V gene lookup returns CDR1 GTSNPN and CDR2 SVGIG (reference sequence). V lost 3 bases to trimming and J lost 8 bases; unmatched junction nucleotides: 6. The CDR3 DNA is TGTGCCTGGAGCGGACAGGGCGGAGAGCCCCAGCATTTT. Its translation is CAWSGQGGEPQHF. The whole variable domain, remainder taken from reference TRBV30 and TRBJ1-5, is SQTIHQWPATLVQPVGSPLSLECTVEGTSNPNLYWYRQAAGRGLQLLFYSVGIGQISSEVPQNLSASRPQDRQFILSSKKLLLSDSGFYLCAWSGQGGEPQHFGDGTRLSIL.

In its sample, this clone was seen a few times. The chain employs TRBV6-2 or TRBV6-3 and TRBJ1-5; 11 bases line up with TRBD1. Germline CDR1 and CDR2: MNHEY and SVGEGT. The CDR3 is made up of 18 amino acids. Unmatched junction bases numbered 10, after V lost 4 bases and J lost 2 bases. CDR3 bases: TGTGCCAGCAGTTCGGACAGGGGGCGAGGATCTGGCAATCAGCCCCAGCATTTT. This sequence encodes CASSSDRGRGSGNQPQHF.

This chain connects TRBV6-2 or TRBV6-3 to TRBJ2-1; 7 nucleotides align to TRBD1. Germline V gene lookup returns CDR1 MNHEY and CDR2 SVGEGT. V lost 7 bases, J lost 8 bases, and 8 bases stayed unmatched. There are 13 residues in the CDR3. The DNA for the CDR3 is TGTGCCAGCACCCCCGTAGGGGGCGATGAGCAGTTCTTC. This gives the protein CASTPVGGDEQFF.